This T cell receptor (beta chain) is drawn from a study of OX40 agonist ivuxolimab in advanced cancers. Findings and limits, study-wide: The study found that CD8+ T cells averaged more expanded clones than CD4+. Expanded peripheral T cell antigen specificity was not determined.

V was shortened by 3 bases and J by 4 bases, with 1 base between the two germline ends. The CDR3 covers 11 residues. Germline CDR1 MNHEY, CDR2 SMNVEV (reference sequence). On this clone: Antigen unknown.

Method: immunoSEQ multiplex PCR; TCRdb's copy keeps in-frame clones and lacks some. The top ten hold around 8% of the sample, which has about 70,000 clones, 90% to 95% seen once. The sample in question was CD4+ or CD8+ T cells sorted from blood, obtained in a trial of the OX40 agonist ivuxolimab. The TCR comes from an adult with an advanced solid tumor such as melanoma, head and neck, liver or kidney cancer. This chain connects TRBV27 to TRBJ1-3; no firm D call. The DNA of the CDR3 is TGTGCCAGCAGTTTCGGAAACACCATATATTTT. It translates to CASSFGNTIYF.